This T cell receptor (beta chain) comes out of a study of blood T cell repertoires in COVID-19. The germline V gene encodes CDR1 KGHSH and CDR2 LQKENI. This CDR3 region has 17 residues. Trimming took 3 bases from V and 4 from J; bases not matched to a gene: 8. TCRdb keeps only in-frame clones here, not all; method: immunoSEQ multiplex PCR. The sample lists hundreds of thousands of clones, 89% occurring once. Material: PBMCs or T cells enriched from blood (not recorded which). This clonotype originated in a woman in her thirties or forties who had recovered from COVID-19. The rearrangement uses TRBV18 and TRBJ2-5, with 13 bases aligning to TRBD2. The CDR3 nucleotides read TGTGCCAGCTCACCCGGACTAGCGGGGGACGTCTCAGAGACCCAGTACTTC. Translating gives CASSPGLAGDVSETQYF. Full variable domain (outside the CDR3, taken from reference TRBV18 and TRBJ2-5): NAGVMQNPRHLVRRRGQEARLRCSPMKGHSHVYWYRQLPEEGLKFMVYLQKENIIDESGMPKERFSAEFPKEGPSILRIQQVVRGDSAAYFCASSPGLAGDVSETQYFGPGTRLLVL.